This paragraph covers one T cell receptor beta chain sequence. Its antigen is still unknown. The record originates from a study of shared clonotypes between healthy human individuals. The study's findings and limits: Rarefaction showed that sequencing of sorted subsets was incomplete (despite large depth).

This CDR3 is built from 17 residues. V trimming: 0 bases; J trimming: 0 bases; junction bases outside the gene matches: 7. Germline CDR1 and CDR2: SGDLS and YYNGEE. Clones were read by immunoSEQ multiplex PCR, and TCRdb kept only the in-frame ones, dropping some. The data contain roughly 700,000 clones, 90% of them singletons. V is TRBV9 and J is TRBJ2-3, with TRBD2 matching over 7 bases. This TCR derives from a man between 18 and 35 years old in good health. Some clones in this sample may be carry-over from other donors' samples. The source material was memory CD8+ T cells from PBMCs. The subset: CD45RO+ cells pooled with CCR7-negative TemRA cells. CDR3 loop: CASSVDGGRGSTDTQYF. The CDR3 DNA sequence: TGTGCCAGCAGCGTAGACGGGGGGAGAGGGAGCACAGATACGCAGTATTTT.